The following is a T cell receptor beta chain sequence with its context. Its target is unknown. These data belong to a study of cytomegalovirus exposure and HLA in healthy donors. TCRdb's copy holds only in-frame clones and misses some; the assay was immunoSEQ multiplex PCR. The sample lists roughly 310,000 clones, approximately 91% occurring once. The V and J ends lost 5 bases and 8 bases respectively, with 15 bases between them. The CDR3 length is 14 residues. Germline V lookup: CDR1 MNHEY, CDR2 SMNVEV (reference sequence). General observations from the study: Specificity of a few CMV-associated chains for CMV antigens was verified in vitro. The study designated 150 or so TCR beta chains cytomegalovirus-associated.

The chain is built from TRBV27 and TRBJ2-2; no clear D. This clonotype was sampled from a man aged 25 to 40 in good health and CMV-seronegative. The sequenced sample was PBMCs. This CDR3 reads CASSPSKSRGELFF. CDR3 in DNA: TGTGCCAGCAGTCCCTCTAAGTCTCGGGGGGAGCTGTTTTTT.